This T cell receptor (beta chain) came from a study of shared clonotypes between healthy human individuals. Germline assignment: CDR1 MNHEY and CDR2 SMNVEV (reference sequence). The V and J ends lost 2 bases and 2 bases, in that order; junction bases with no gene match: 11. The CDR3 consists of 20 residues. Genomic DNA of every subset was divided equally among multiple immunoSEQ plates. Study processing details: ImmunoSEQ gave junction-only sequences without quality scores, so filtering differed. Assay: immunoSEQ multiplex PCR; the TCRdb copy retains only in-frame clones and omits some. D and trimming were read from the DNA, whereas the V and J calls and clone size are those reported in that table. This sample has over a million clones, with roughly 95% found just once.

This chain joins TRBV27 and TRBJ2-1; 14 bases line up with TRBD2. The specimen sequenced was naive CD4+ T cells sorted from blood. Sample subset: CD45RA+ positively selected. This receptor was obtained from a man between 25 and 39 years old in good health. CDR3 in amino acids: CASSLRGTSGRVGPYNEQFF. CDR3 bases: TGTGCCAGCAGTTTAAGAGGGACTAGCGGGAGAGTAGGACCCTACAATGAGCAGTTCTTC.